The 26 T cell receptor beta chains given below trace back to one sample, sequenced in a study of CD8 T cells in Susac syndrome. RNA amounts of 0.5 to 1 ug underwent reverse transcription with random hexamers. TCRdb re-derived calls from the immunoSEQ multiplex PCR reads in MiXCR, one entry per CDR3 protein. The sample records about 290,000 distinct CDR3 sequences, approximately 85% being singletons. Specimen: CD8+ T cells from PBMCs. These receptors all come from a human donor with multiple sclerosis.

The chain employs TRBV27 and TRBJ2-1, with D hard to call. Germline V gives CDR1 MNHEY, CDR2 SMNVEV (reference sequence). Trimming stripped 4 bases from V and 0 bases from J, with 10 bases between. The CDR3 loop spans 15 amino acids. The CDR3 sequence: CASSWGISSYNEQFF. The CDR3 region has the DNA TGTGCCAGCAGTTGGGGAATCAGCTCCTACAATGAGCAGTTCTTC.

The V gene is TRBV12-5, the J gene TRBJ1-1; D unresolved. The CDR3 has 13 residues. CDR1 LGHNT and CDR2 FRNRAP come from the germline V gene. Trimming removed 3 bases at V and 3 bases at J, with 8 bases between. CDR3 amino acids: CASGFGPHTEAFF. CDR3 nucleotides: TGTGCTAGTGGTTTTGGGCCTCACACTGAAGCTTTCTTT.

The chain uses TRBV6-2 or TRBV6-3 and TRBJ2-1; no clear D gene. V was cut by 4 bases and J by 4 bases, with 5 bases left in between. The germline V gene encodes CDR1 MNHEY and CDR2 SVGEGT. This CDR3 spans 12 amino acids. CDR3 loop: CASSWDYNEQFF. The DNA for the CDR3 is TGTGCCAGCAGTTGGGATTACAATGAGCAGTTCTTC.

The chain joins TRBV28 to TRBJ2-5, with a possible D match to TRBD2 (6 bases). V lost 7 bases to trimming and J lost 5 bases, with 26 bases between them. This CDR3 has 17 residues. Germline V gives CDR1 MDHEN, CDR2 SYDVKM. DNA for the CDR3: TGTGCCAGCAATACCATCCGACTAGAGTCCGGGGTGGAGACCCAGTACTTC. Translated, it gives CASNTIRLESGVETQYF.

V and J are TRBV19 and TRBJ1-1; tentatively, D is TRBD1 (6 bases). Germline V CDR1 and CDR2: LNHDA, SQIVND (reference sequence). The CDR3 has 14 residues. Trimming took off 3 bases at V and 1 base at J, with 9 bases between the two ends. CDR3 amino acids: CASSIQGTNTEAFF. CDR3 nucleotides: TGTGCCAGTAGTATTCAGGGGACGAACACTGAAGCTTTCTTT.

This clonotype has more than one count but fewer than ten. V gene TRBV27 combines with J gene TRBJ2-5, with D maybe TRBD1 (6 bases). The CDR3 is 13 amino acids. V was cut by 4 bases and J by 1 base, with 7 bases left in between. Germline V gene data show CDR1 as MNHEY and CDR2 as SMNVEV (reference sequence). CDR3 amino acids: CASSSDSQETQYF. In DNA, the CDR3 is TGTGCCAGCAGTTCGGACAGCCAAGAGACCCAGTACTTC.

The genes are TRBV2 and TRBJ1-3; D is ambiguous. CDR1 is SNHLY and CDR2 is FYNNEI in the germline V gene. V was cut by 2 bases and J by 0 bases, with 8 bases left in between. CDR3 length equals 15 residues. The CDR3 bases are TGTGCCAGCAGTGAACGAGGCTCCTCTGGAAACACCATATATTTT. Its translation is CASSERGSSGNTIYF.

This chain links TRBV29-1 with TRBJ1-1, with D tentatively TRBD1 (6 bases). V gave up 7 bases and J gave up 1 base, with 16 bases separating them. The length of the CDR3 is 14 residues. Germline loops: CDR1 SQVTM, CDR2 ANQGSEA. The CDR3, as DNA: TGCAGCGGTGGGGGGGCGAAGACGAACACTGAAGCTTTCTTT. Its protein is CSGGGAKTNTEAFF.

With respect to this clonotype: One end of the junction fails to match germline, which may point to a read error. V gene TRBV18 combines with J gene TRBJ2-7; tentative D call: TRBD1 (5 bases). CDR1 KGHSH and CDR2 LQKENI come from the germline V gene. The CDR3 has 16 residues. In DNA form, the CDR3 reads TGTACCAGCTCACCAGAGAGAGACAGAGACATGTACGAGCAGTACTTC. The encoded protein is CTSSPERDRDMYEQYF. The complete variable domain, with remaining parts taken from reference TRBV18 and TRBJ2-7, reads NAGVMQNPRHLVRRRGQEARLRCSPMKGHSHVYWYRQLPEEGLKFMVYLQKENIIDESGMPKERFSAEFPKEGPSILRIQQVVRGDSAAYFCTSSPERDRDMYEQYFGPGTRLTVT.

The V and J genes are TRBV7-6 and TRBJ2-3, with D unresolved. Germline values: CDR1 SGHVS, CDR2 FNYEAQ. The V and J ends lost 5 bases and 1 base respectively, with 13 bases between them. This CDR3 is built from 15 residues. The CDR3 nucleotides read TGTGCCAGCAGCCTCAGTGGTGGACGCACAGATACGCAGTATTTT. Translation gives CASSLSGGRTDTQYF.

This chain uses TRBV30 with TRBJ2-7; D gene unclear. Looked up from germline, CDR1 is GTSNPN and CDR2 is SVGIG (reference sequence). This CDR3 region has 13 residues. V was shortened by 1 base and J by 0 bases, with 7 bases between the two germline ends. The CDR3 reads CAWSAETSYEQYF. CDR3 nucleotide sequence: TGTGCCTGGAGTGCGGAAACCTCCTACGAGCAGTACTTC.

This clonotype occurred once. The chain combines TRBV5-4 with TRBJ1-1, with a possible D match to TRBD1 (6 bases). The CDR3 length is 19 residues. From germline, CDR1 is SGHNT and CDR2 YYREEE (reference sequence). The ends were cut back, 5 bases at V and 0 bases at J, with 26 bases in the middle. The CDR3 nucleotides read TGTGCCAGCAGTGCGGCGGGGGCCAGGGTTTCCCCGATGAACACTGAAGCTTTCTTT. Translating gives CASSAAGARVSPMNTEAFF.

This chain links TRBV5-1 with TRBJ2-7, with TRBD1 matching over 9 bases. The germline V gene encodes CDR1 SGHRS and CDR2 YFSETQ. The CDR3 has 15 residues. With V trimmed by 4 bases and J by 7 bases, 12 bases remained unmatched. CDR3 sequence: CASSASGTGSAEQYF. For the CDR3, the DNA is TGCGCCAGCAGCGCCTCCGGGACAGGGTCGGCAGAGCAGTACTTC.

This chain joins TRBV19 and TRBJ2-7; D is uncertain. The CDR3 consists of 13 residues. V was shortened by 2 bases and J by 2 bases, with 7 bases between the two germline ends. Germline V gene data show CDR1 as LNHDA and CDR2 as SQIVND (reference sequence). Here the CDR3 reads CASSITPAYEQYF. The CDR3 DNA follows: TGTGCCAGTAGTATAACACCAGCCTACGAGCAGTACTTC.

V usage is TRBV19 and J usage is TRBJ2-1; no reliable D call. From germline, CDR1 is LNHDA and CDR2 SQIVND (reference sequence). This CDR3 is built from 13 residues. The V end lost 3 bases, the J end lost 6 bases, and 9 bases lay between the germline ends. The chain's CDR3 is CASSIRTFNEQFF. The CDR3, as DNA: TGTGCCAGTAGTATTAGGACCTTCAATGAGCAGTTCTTC.

The count of this clonotype is one. V gene TRBV21-1 combines with J gene TRBJ2-3. TRBV21-1 is marked as a pseudogene. There are 12 residues in the CDR3. This CDR3 reads CASILVTDTQYF. The DNA for the CDR3 is TGTGCCAGCATCCTAGTCACAGATACGCAGTATTTT.

V usage is TRBV7-9 and J usage is TRBJ2-1, with 8 bases that match TRBD2. V lost 7 bases and J lost 9; bases outside the gene matches: 14. CDR1 is SEHNR and CDR2 is FQNEAQ in the germline V gene (reference sequence). The CDR3 loop spans 15 amino acids. The CDR3 is CASNTGAGVNGEQFF. In DNA, the CDR3 is TGTGCCAGCAACACAGGAGCGGGAGTTAATGGTGAGCAGTTCTTC.

The J gene is TRBJ2-1, the V gene TRBV27; 12 bases line up with TRBD2. This CDR3 is 14 amino acids long. CDR1 and CDR2 (germline): MNHEY, SMNVEV (reference sequence). Unmatched junction bases numbered 5, after V lost 5 bases and J lost 9 bases. The CDR3 sequence is CASSPGLAGSEQFF. The CDR3 DNA sequence: TGTGCCAGCAGTCCCGGACTAGCGGGAAGTGAGCAGTTCTTC.

The chain combines TRBV24-1 with TRBJ2-3, with D perhaps TRBD2 (5 bases). Trimming removed 2 bases at V and 0 bases at J, with 8 bases between. CDR1 is KGHDR, CDR2 SFDVKD, per germline. The CDR3 loop spans 15 amino acids. The CDR3 sequence is CATSDWETSTDTQYF. The CDR3 DNA reads TGTGCCACCAGTGATTGGGAGACTAGCACAGATACGCAGTATTTT.

This clonotype was found once. The chain recombines TRBV29-1 with TRBJ2-7; 7 nucleotides line up with TRBD1. This CDR3 comprises 15 residues. Germline-derived CDR1 and CDR2 are SQVTM and ANQGSEA. V dropped 0 bases and J dropped 3; count of bases not matched to a gene: 8. The CDR3 nucleotides are TGCAGCGTTGAAGACAGGGGGAAAGGGCTCTACGAGCAGTACTTC. This sequence encodes CSVEDRGKGLYEQYF.

The chain is built from TRBV5-1 and TRBJ1-1, with a tentative D call TRBD1 (5 bases). The germline CDR1 and CDR2 sequences are SGHRS and YFSETQ. The CDR3 consists of 15 residues. Trimming took off 3 bases at V and 1 base at J, with 13 bases between the two ends. CDR3 DNA sequence: TGCGCCAGCAGCTCGCCCGGGACGGGGAACACTGAAGCTTTCTTT. Amino acid sequence: CASSSPGTGNTEAFF.

This clonotype was detected only a few times. This chain connects TRBV4-1 to TRBJ1-5; TRBD1 might be the D (5 bases). The germline V gene encodes CDR1 MGHRA and CDR2 YSYEKL. V was cut by 1 base and J by 7 bases, with 11 bases left in between. The CDR3 has 14 residues. CDR3 bases: TGCGCCAGCAGCCAAGCGGGGGAGGGACAGCCCCAGCATTTT. It translates to CASSQAGEGQPQHF.

The chain links TRBV5-4 to TRBJ2-7; D ambiguous. This CDR3 has 14 amino acids. V lost 4 bases, J lost 0 bases, and 11 bases lay in between. Germline CDR1 is SGHNT and CDR2 is YYREEE (reference sequence). CDR3 bases: TGTGCCAGCAGCGCCCAGCCGAGCTCCTACGAGCAGTACTTC. Translating it yields CASSAQPSSYEQYF.

This clonotype was counted once. CDR3 amino acids: CAISEPDRTDTQYF. DNA of the CDR3: TGTGCCATCAGTGAGCCTGACCGCACAGATACGCAGTATTTT. The genes are TRBV10-3 and TRBJ2-3; D is unresolved. With 2 bases removed from V and 1 base from J, the gap between germline ends came to 7 bases. The CDR3 sequence is 14 residues long. Germline V CDR1 and CDR2: ENHRY, SYGVKD.

This clonotype was seen a handful of times. The V call is TRBV7-9, the J call TRBJ2-7; D uncertain. V gave up 5 bases and J gave up 3 bases, with 11 bases separating them. This CDR3 contains 13 residues. CDR1 SEHNR and CDR2 FQNEAQ come from the germline V gene (reference sequence). In DNA, the CDR3 is TGTGCCAGCAGCGGTAGTGGGGACTACGAGCAGTACTTC. Translated: CASSGSGDYEQYF. Full variable domain (missing parts from reference TRBV7-9 and TRBJ2-7): DTGVSQNPRHKITKRGQNVTFRCDPISEHNRLYWYRQTLGQGPEFLTYFQNEAQLEKSRLLSDRFSAERPKGSFSTLEIQRTEQGDSAMYLCASSGSGDYEQYFGPGTRLTVT.

The genes are TRBV13 and TRBJ1-5; D is perhaps TRBD1 (5 bases). V lost 5 bases and J lost 9, with 17 bases in between. The CDR3 extends over 14 amino acids. Germline V gives CDR1 PRHDT, CDR2 FYEKMQ (reference sequence). CDR3 loop: CASSARGSQTPQHF. The CDR3, as DNA: TGTGCCAGCAGCGCTAGGGGCAGCCAAACGCCCCAGCATTTT.